The sequence of this T cell receptor (beta chain) was determined in a study of blood T cell repertoires in COVID-19 (dated by TCRdb to the early 2020s). Background for the entire study: Samples from collaborators originated in the United States, Italy and Spain and spanned both the acute and convalescent phases of COVID-19. The material from the prospective study consisted of cDNA or gDNA derived from T cells, B-cell-depleted T cells, or PBMCs. The dataset comprised deeply sampled blood TCRbeta repertoires from subjects exposed to, actively infected with, or recovered from COVID-19. A freely available public database, intended as a resource for researchers studying the immune response to SARS-CoV-2, is where the repertoires were released. Samples came from the ongoing ImmuneRACE study (first 160 participants) plus 1,254 subjects from 6 global collaborators. A de-identified subject ID, COVID-19 status, age in years and sex were almost always included in the sample metadata. Where available, HLA class I and class II types were taken from metadata supplied by the sample provider and were not determined by assay-based typing. Results the study describes overall, beyond this receptor: How much clinical and demographic metadata was included differed by source and by participant, and the metadata was provided uncurated.

The CDR3, cysteine through phenylalanine, is 13 amino acids long. The sequence is cut down to CDR3 DNA, 39 bases in frame from base 1. CDR1 and CDR2, per the germline V gene, are MNHEY and SVGAGI. V is pared back by 7 bases and J by 5 bases, with 12 bases lying between the germline termini. TCRbeta CDR3 regions were amplified from genomic DNA by means of the immunoSEQ Assay, a bias-controlled multiplex PCR. The published analysis was carried out like this. Within the assay, amplification of reference gene primers was used to estimate how many nucleated cells each sample contained. Sequence reads were collapsed and filtered to measure the absolute abundance of every unique TCRbeta CDR3 rearrangement. Productive Simpson clonality was computed per sample as the square root of Simpson's diversity index over productive rearrangements. TCRdb stores this immuneACCESS table with in-frame sequences only. Part of the clones is absent; in the studies checked, under half of the shortfall reflects unresolved V genes, and no reason is known for the rest. For V, J and clone size, that table is used; D and trimming come from the DNA. This sample holds roughly 190,000 clones; 87% were observed only once. Approximately 2.4% of the sample goes to the ten largest clones.

As for this clone: Its antigen is unknown. Within one base of it there is no much larger clone, and no base qualities were kept.

Enrolling through a virtual design, the prospective study's participants ranged in age from roughly 18 to 100 years and lived across 24 United States geographic areas. In the prospective study, participants were assigned to cohorts based on the clinical history participants reported in a screening survey and a study questionnaire. ImmuneRACE Cohort 3 recovered participants were defined by two consecutive negative NP/OP PCR tests, healthcare professional clearance, or symptom resolution. In the prospective study, whole blood, serum and a nasopharyngeal or oropharyngeal swab were collected from each participant by mobile phlebotomists. Prospective study participants could optionally give additional blood draws and questionnaires over an approximately 2-month period. Before DNA extraction, blood samples from the prospective study were shipped at room temperature or frozen.

Recombination connected TRBV6-5 to TRBJ2-1; TRBD2 is a possible D gene, resting on 5 matching bases. The specimen sequenced was PBMCs or T cells enriched from blood (not recorded which). This sequence originates from a woman aged 25 to 39 who had recovered from COVID-19. The sequenced DNA is TGTGCCAGCACGCCAGAGGGTAACAATGAGCAGTTCTTC. Translated, this is CASTPEGNNEQFF.